This is a list of T cell receptor beta chains from one sample in a study of blood T cells in healthy people across ages. One entry per CDR3 protein, called by TCRdb with MiXCR from the 5' RACE reads. The table lists about 1,600,000 distinct CDR3 sequences, about 43% of them singletons. Material: blood. These receptors all stem from a woman aged 18-29 years in good health. Both conserved end residues are part of each CDR3. D genes are given only for firm matches. Rows may omit the clone size; those that give it use once, few, many or a size class.

V	D	J	size	DNA	CDR3
TRBV20-1	TRBD2	TRBJ2-7	few	TGCAGTCCAGGACTAGCGTTGGGAAACGAGCAGTACTTC	CSPGLALGNEQYF
TRBV5-1	NA	TRBJ1-6	few	TGCGCCAGCAGCTTGAACGGTCCGGACATCAATTCACCCCTCCACTTT	CASSLNGPDINSPLHF
TRBV12-3/TRBV12-4	NA	TRBJ1-4	NA	TGTGCCAGCAGTGCCCAGGTACGGGGGCGCGGTTATACTAATGAAAAACTGTTTTTT	CASSAQVRGRGYTNEKLFF
TRBV6-1	TRBD2	TRBJ2-3	few	TGTGCCAGCAGTCCCCATGGATTAGCGGGAGATGGAGATACGCAGTATTTT	CASSPHGLAGDGDTQYF
TRBV4-1	NA	TRBJ1-6	few	TGCGCCAGCAGCCAAGAAGGCAGGGGAAATTCACCCCTCCACTTT	CASSQEGRGNSPLHF
TRBV7-2	TRBD2	TRBJ2-1	NA	TGTGCCAGCAGCTTAGCGTCTAGCGGGAAGTATGAGCAGTTCTTC	CASSLASSGKYEQFF
TRBV20-1	NA	TRBJ2-3	few	TGCAGTGCCCAGACTAGTGTAGGCACAGATACGCAGTATTTT	CSAQTSVGTDTQYF
TRBV3-1	TRBD1	TRBJ1-1	once	TGTGCCAGGACCTTTAACAGGGGGAGGAACACTGAAGCTTTCTTT	CARTFNRGRNTEAFF
TRBV18	TRBD2	TRBJ2-3	NA	TGTGCCAGCTCCCGCGGGGCTAGCGGGGATACGCAGTATTTT	CASSRGASGDTQYF
TRBV25-1	TRBD2	TRBJ2-3	NA	TGTGCCAGCCTAGCGGGGGGTCAGGGTACGCAGTATTTT	CASLAGGQGTQYF
TRBV2	NA	TRBJ2-7	NA	TGTGCCAGCAGTGAAGCGGCCCCGGCTCTCAACGAGCAGTACTTC	CASSEAAPALNEQYF
TRBV29-1	NA	TRBJ2-5	few	TGCAGCGTTGGGGGGGTTGGGGGAGAGACCCAGTACTTC	CSVGGVGGETQYF
TRBV6-1	NA	TRBJ1-5	few	TGTGCCAGCAGTGAACAAGGGTCCGGAGGGCAGCCCCAGCATTTT	CASSEQGSGGQPQHF
TRBV27	TRBD2	TRBJ2-5	NA	TGTGCCAGCAGTTTATCTTCCCCGGGACTACACCAGAGGTTGGGTGAGCAGTACTTC	CASSLSSPGLHQRLGEQYF
TRBV9	NA	TRBJ2-1	few	TGTGCCAGCAGCGTAGAGGCTTCCCCTTACAATGAGCAGTTCTTC	CASSVEASPYNEQFF
TRBV6-6	NA	TRBJ2-7	NA	TGTGCCAGCACCCCTATAGTTTCGGCGCTCGGCTACGAGCAGTACTTC	CASTPIVSALGYEQYF
TRBV28	NA	TRBJ1-1	NA	TGTGCCAGCAGCTCGACTATGGGGCTGAACACTGAAGCTTTCTTT	CASSSTMGLNTEAFF
TRBV6-5	NA	TRBJ1-1	NA	TGTGCCAGCAGCCTTCCGGGGGGGGGGATGAACACTGAAGCTTTCTTT	CASSLPGGGMNTEAFF
TRBV5-1	TRBD1	TRBJ2-1	NA	TGCGCCAGCAGCGGGGGACAGGGTAACAATGAGCAGTTCTTC	CASSGGQGNNEQFF
TRBV4-2	NA	TRBJ1-1	NA	TGTGCCAGCAGCCAAGATCTGGGAGTGAACACTGGAGCTTTCTTT	CASSQDLGVNTGAFF
TRBV6-1	NA	TRBJ1-3	few	TGTGCCAGCACTCCAACGTCTATCGGTCCGGGGGGTGGAAACACCATATATTTT	CASTPTSIGPGGGNTIYF
TRBV7-9	NA	TRBJ2-3	few	TGTGCCAGCAGCACCATTGAGCTAGATACGCAGTATTTT	CASSTIELDTQYF
TRBV4-1	NA	TRBJ1-1	NA	TGCGCCAGCAGCCAAGTGGGCGCAGGGAACACTGAAGCTTTCTTT	CASSQVGAGNTEAFF
TRBV5-1	TRBD2	TRBJ2-3	many	TGCGCCAGCAGCTTAGCTAGCGGGAACACAGATACGCAGTATTTT	CASSLASGNTDTQYF
TRBV6-5	TRBD1	TRBJ1-1	few	TGTGCCAGCAGTTACTCCGGCAGGGGGACTGAAGCTTTCTTT	CASSYSGRGTEAFF
TRBV6-1	NA	TRBJ2-7	NA	TGTGCCAGCAGGAACCCAGGGTTCAGCTCCTACGAGCAGTACTTC	CASRNPGFSSYEQYF
TRBV5-1	TRBD1	TRBJ1-5	few	TGCGCCAGCAGCTCCGACCCGGACAGGGGCCTAGATCAGCCCCAGCATTTT	CASSSDPDRGLDQPQHF
TRBV7-2	NA	TRBJ1-5	few	TGTGCCAGCAGCTTAGAGTCCCGATCGGGTCAGCCCCAGCATTTT	CASSLESRSGQPQHF
TRBV6-1	TRBD1	TRBJ2-6	NA	TGTGCCAGCAGACTGGGACAGGCCGCCTCTGGGGCCAACGTCCTGACTTTC	CASRLGQAASGANVLTF
TRBV12-3/TRBV12-4	NA	TRBJ1-1	NA	TGTGCCAGCAGTCTCAGGGAAAGCACTGAAGCTTTCTTT	CASSLRESTEAFF
TRBV9	TRBD2	TRBJ2-3	few	TGTGCCAGCAGCCCCCGGACTAGCGGGGGGGCATCTGATACGCAGTATTTT	CASSPRTSGGASDTQYF
TRBV10-3	NA	TRBJ2-5	few	TGTGCCATCGGCCAGGGAGGAGAGACCCAGTACTTC	CAIGQGGETQYF
TRBV2	NA	TRBJ1-6	NA	TGTGCCAGTATTCCCGGGGACGCCAGGTCACCCCTCCACTTT	CASIPGDARSPLHF
TRBV3-1	TRBD1	TRBJ1-2	NA	TGTGCCAGCAGCCGGACAGGGCTTGGCTACACCTTC	CASSRTGLGYTF
TRBV2	NA	TRBJ1-2	many	TGTGCCAGCAGAGAGGGGAACTATGGCTACACCTTC	CASREGNYGYTF
TRBV29-1	NA	TRBJ2-3	NA	TGCAGCGTCGAAAGTCGTAGCACAGATACGCAGTATTTT	CSVESRSTDTQYF
TRBV5-1	NA	TRBJ2-7	NA	TGCGCCAGCACGGGGCCTTCCTACTCCTACGAGCAGTACTTC	CASTGPSYSYEQYF
TRBV20-1	TRBD1	TRBJ2-7	once	TGCAGTGCCACCAACAGGGGGCCGTCCGAGCAGTACTTC	CSATNRGPSEQYF
TRBV10-3	TRBD2	TRBJ2-3	few	TGTGCCATCAGTGAGTCTAGCGGGAGTAAAGATACGCAGTATTTT	CAISESSGSKDTQYF
TRBV29-1	NA	TRBJ1-2	many	TGCAGCGTTAGGGTCAGGGATGGCTACACCTTC	CSVRVRDGYTF
TRBV5-1	TRBD2	TRBJ2-3	NA	TGCGCCAGCAGCTTGCCTCCGGGGAGGGCCCACACAGATACGCAGTATTTT	CASSLPPGRAHTDTQYF
TRBV5-1	NA	TRBJ2-5	few	TGCGCCAGTCGGGCCCCCCTGATCGACAATGAGCAGTACTTC	CASRAPLIDNEQYF
TRBV3-1	TRBD1	TRBJ2-7	NA	TGTGCCAGCAGTCCGACAGGGGCCGAGCAGTACTTC	CASSPTGAEQYF
TRBV7-9	TRBD1	TRBJ2-1	NA	TGTGCCAGCAGCTTATCGGGACAGGGGGCCGGGAATGAGCAGTTCTTC	CASSLSGQGAGNEQFF
TRBV7-9	NA	TRBJ2-1	NA	TGTGCCAGCAGCTCCTCGGGGGACGGGAATGAGCAGTTCTTC	CASSSSGDGNEQFF
TRBV5-1	TRBD2	TRBJ2-1	NA	TGCGCCAGCAGCTTATGGCTAGCGGGACTAAATGAGCAGTTCTTC	CASSLWLAGLNEQFF
TRBV2	NA	TRBJ2-7	NA	TGTGCCAGCATCCCCCAGGGAGGCCCCTACGAGCAGTACTTC	CASIPQGGPYEQYF
TRBV7-9	NA	TRBJ2-1	NA	TGTGCCAGCAGCGCAATTAAGGCCCGCTCCTACAATGAGCAGTTCTTC	CASSAIKARSYNEQFF
TRBV27	TRBD2	TRBJ2-1	NA	TGTGCCAGCAGTTTAGGTCTAGCGGGGCTCGACAATGAGCAGTTCTTC	CASSLGLAGLDNEQFF
TRBV10-1	NA	TRBJ2-3	NA	TGCGCCAGCAGTGAGTCGGCGGGCCTCACGGATACGCAGTATTTT	CASSESAGLTDTQYF
TRBV19	TRBD2	TRBJ2-5	NA	TGTGCCAGTAGTAGGGATAGCGGGAGTCTTCAAGAGACCCAGTACTTC	CASSRDSGSLQETQYF
TRBV30	NA	TRBJ1-5	NA	TGTGCCTGGAATTTTGGGGATAACAATCAGCCCCAGCATTTT	CAWNFGDNNQPQHF
TRBV11-3	TRBD2	TRBJ2-1	few	TGTGCCAGCAGCCCCTGGGGGGGGTCTTTCAATGAGCAGTTCTTC	CASSPWGGSFNEQFF
TRBV28	NA	TRBJ2-7	few	TGTGCCAGCAGTCGGACACCGTCGGGTAGCGAGCAGTACTTC	CASSRTPSGSEQYF
TRBV9	TRBD1	TRBJ2-3	NA	TGTGCCAGCAGCGTAGACGGGACAGCCTCAGATACGCAGTATTTT	CASSVDGTASDTQYF
TRBV7-4	NA	TRBJ1-5	NA	TGTGCCAGCAGCTTAGTGGCGCCCCAGCATTTT	CASSLVAPQHF
TRBV24-1	NA	TRBJ1-4	NA	TGTGCCACCAGTGCCCATGGGAGTGGTAATGAAAAACTGTTTTTT	CATSAHGSGNEKLFF